This T cell receptor (beta chain) appears in the sequencing data of a study of T cells in Graves' hyperthyroidism and ophthalmopathy. Overall study findings and caveats: Model-based prediction identified ophthalmopathy a median around 6.7 months prior to its onset.

Authors of the study amplified TCR beta CDR3 regions from RNA transcripts. The HTBI set primed first-round TCR CDR3 RT-PCR. A single record per CDR3 protein comes from TCRdb applying MiXCR to the multiplex PCR reads. Here the sample spans about 400,000 distinct CDR3 sequences, approximately 15% being singletons. Clinical symptoms, serum thyroxine and TRAb, thyroid ultrasound and orbital computed tomography were used for the diagnoses. This clonotype was seen more than once but under ten times. Its antigen is not known. Sequencing used blood. The source is a woman aged 18-29 years with Graves' hyperthyroidism.

This CDR3 is CASSLGPGQSEEQYF. As DNA, the CDR3 is TGTGCCAGCAGCTTAGGTCCGGGACAGTCTGAAGAGCAGTACTTC. The rearrangement links TRBV11-1 to TRBJ2-7, with 7 nucleotides matching TRBD1. Losses at the gene ends were 1 base for V and 7 bases for J; bases not matched to a gene: 10. The germline CDR1 and CDR2 sequences are SGHAT and FQDESV (reference sequence). CDR3 length: 15 amino acids.